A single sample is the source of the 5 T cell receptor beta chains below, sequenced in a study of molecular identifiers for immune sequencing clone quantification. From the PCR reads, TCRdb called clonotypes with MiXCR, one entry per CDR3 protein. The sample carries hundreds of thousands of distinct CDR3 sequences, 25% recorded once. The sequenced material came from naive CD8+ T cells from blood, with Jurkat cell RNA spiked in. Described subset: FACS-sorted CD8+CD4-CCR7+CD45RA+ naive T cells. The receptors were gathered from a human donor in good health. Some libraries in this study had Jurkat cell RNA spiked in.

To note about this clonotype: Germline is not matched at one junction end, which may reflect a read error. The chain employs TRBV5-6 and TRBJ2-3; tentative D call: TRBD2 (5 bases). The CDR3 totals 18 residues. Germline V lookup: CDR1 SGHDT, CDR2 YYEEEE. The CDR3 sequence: CASSLAGLSGSSSDAQYF. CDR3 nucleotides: TGTGCCAGCAGCTTGGCGGGTTTGAGCGGAAGTTCTTCAGATGCGCAGTATTTT.

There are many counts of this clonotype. The CDR3, as DNA: TGTGCCAGCAGCATAGCGGGTAGCACAGATACGCAGTATTTT. Its translation is CASSIAGSTDTQYF. The chain is built from TRBV5-6 and TRBJ2-3, with 7 positions matching TRBD2. Losses at the gene ends were 4 bases for V and 0 bases for J; bases not matched to a gene: 2. Per germline, CDR1 SGHDT and CDR2 YYEEEE. The CDR3 sequence is 14 residues long.

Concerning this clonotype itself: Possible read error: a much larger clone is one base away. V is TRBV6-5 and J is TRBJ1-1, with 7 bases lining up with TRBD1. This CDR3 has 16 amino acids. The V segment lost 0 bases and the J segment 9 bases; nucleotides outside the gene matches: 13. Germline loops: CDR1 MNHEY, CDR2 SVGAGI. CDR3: CASSYSDRAVRTKAFF. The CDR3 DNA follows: TGTGCCAGCAGTTACTCCGACAGGGCGGTAAGAACTAAAGCTTTCTTT.

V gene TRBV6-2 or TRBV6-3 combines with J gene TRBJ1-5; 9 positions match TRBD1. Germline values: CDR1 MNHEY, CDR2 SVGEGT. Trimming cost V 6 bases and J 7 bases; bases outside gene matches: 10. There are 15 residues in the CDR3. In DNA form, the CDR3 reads TGTGCCAGCAGGGTTTTCGGGACAGGGTCCCAGCCCCAGCATTTT. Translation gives CASRVFGTGSQPQHF.

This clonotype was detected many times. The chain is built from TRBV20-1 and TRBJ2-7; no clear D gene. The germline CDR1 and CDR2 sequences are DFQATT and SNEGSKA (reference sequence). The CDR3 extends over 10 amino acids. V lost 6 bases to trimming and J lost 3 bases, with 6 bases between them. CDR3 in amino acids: CSAYFYEQYF. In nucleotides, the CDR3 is TGCAGTGCGTATTTCTACGAGCAGTACTTC.